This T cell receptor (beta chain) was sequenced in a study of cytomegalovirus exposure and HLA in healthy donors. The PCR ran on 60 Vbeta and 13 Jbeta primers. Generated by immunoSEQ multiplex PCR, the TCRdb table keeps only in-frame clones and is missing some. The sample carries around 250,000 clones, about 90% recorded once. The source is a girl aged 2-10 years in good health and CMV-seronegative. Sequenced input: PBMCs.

CDR3 sequence (DNA): TGTGCCAGCACGTCCCACGAGGTCTATGGCTACACCTTC. Amino acid sequence: CASTSHEVYGYTF. This chain links TRBV25-1 with TRBJ1-2, with D unclear. Germline assignment: CDR1 MGHDK and CDR2 SYGVNS. Between the trimmed V and J ends, which lost 7 bases and 4 bases, there was a span of 13 bases. This CDR3 has 13 amino acids.